This T cell receptor (beta chain) was sequenced in a study of beta chain features in type 1 diabetes. One heparinised blood draw, averaging roughly 110 mL, came from each donor. Trimming cost V 5 bases and J 3 bases; bases outside gene matches: 4. Looked up from germline, CDR1 is ENHRY and CDR2 is SYGVKD. The CDR3 length is 14 residues. Sequenced material consisted of expressed TCRB transcripts (all of the isolated RNA was reverse transcribed). Assay used: immunoSEQ multiplex PCR; TCRdb lists only in-frame clones, some missing. The sample lists about 900,000 clones; roughly 15% were seen once. This receptor was obtained from a woman aged 18-29 years in good health. The rearrangement links TRBV10-3 to TRBJ1-5, with 7 bases lining up with TRBD1. The sample consisted of naive CD4+ T cells from blood. This chain's CDR3 is CAISRDSFNQPQHF. The DNA for the CDR3 is TGTGCCATCAGTAGGGACAGCTTCAATCAGCCCCAGCATTTT.